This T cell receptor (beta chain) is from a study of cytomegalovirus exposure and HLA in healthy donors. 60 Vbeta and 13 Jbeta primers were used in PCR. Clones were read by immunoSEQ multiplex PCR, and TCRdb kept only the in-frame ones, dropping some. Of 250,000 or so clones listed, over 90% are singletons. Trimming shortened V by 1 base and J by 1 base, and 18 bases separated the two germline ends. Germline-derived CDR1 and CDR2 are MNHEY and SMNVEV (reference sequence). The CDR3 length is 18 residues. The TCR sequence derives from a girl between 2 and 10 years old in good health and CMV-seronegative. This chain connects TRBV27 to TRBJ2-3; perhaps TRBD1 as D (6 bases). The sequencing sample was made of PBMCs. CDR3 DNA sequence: TGTGCCAGCAGTTTATTCGTCAGGGGTTTGTATGGCACAGATACGCAGTATTTT. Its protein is CASSLFVRGLYGTDTQYF.